This record looks at one TCR beta chain sequence and its context. Germline V gene lookup returns CDR1 DFQATT and CDR2 SNEGSKA (reference sequence). This CDR3 region has 16 residues. Trimming stripped 4 bases from V and 0 bases from J, with 16 bases between. Primers covering all TCR V genes were used in emulsion RT-PCR on CD8+ T cells. This sample is part of a study of T cell repertoires in breast cancer. Blocking oligonucleotides added to a second nested PCR suppressed unpaired genes. TCRdb recomputed calls from the emulsion pairing reads with MiXCR, one row per CDR3 protein. The repertoire holds tens of thousands of distinct CDR3 sequences, under 60% seen once, with around three fifths in the top ten.

The chain recombines TRBV20-1 with TRBJ1-5, with D perhaps matching TRBD1 (6 bases). Sequenced material: CD8+ T cells. This receptor was obtained from a pool of human donors with breast cancer or a healthy control (not recorded which). The CDR3 DNA follows: TGCAGTGCTATAACACAGGGCGGGGATAGCAATCAGCCCCAGCATTTT. Residues: CSAITQGGDSNQPQHF.